Listed below are T cell receptor beta chains from one sample, sequenced in a study of blood T cell repertoires in COVID-19. Generated by immunoSEQ multiplex PCR, the TCRdb table keeps only in-frame clones and is missing some. The repertoire holds about 96,000 clones, with around three quarters as singletons. Material for sequencing was peripheral blood. These receptors all come from a man in his fifties or sixties who had recovered from COVID-19. CDR3s include the opening cysteine and the closing phenylalanine or tryptophan. Fields, in order: V gene, J gene, D gene, clone size, CDR3 protein, CDR3 DNA. A D gene is named only where the DNA matches it firmly. Expanded clones are given a class, and other clones once, few, many or no size at all.

>TRBV9|TRBJ2-5|NA|NA
CASSVAPGTNQETQYF
TGTGCCAGCAGCGTAGCACCCGGGACAAATCAAGAGACCCAGTACTTC
>TRBV7-2|TRBJ1-4|NA|few
CASSLDGGLPLFF
TGTGCCAGCAGCTTAGATGGGGGCCTTCCTCTGTTTTTT
>TRBV11-2|TRBJ1-4|TRBD1|NA
CASSFGTAEKLFF
TGTGCCAGCAGCTTTGGGACAGCCGAAAAACTGTTTTTT
>TRBV2|TRBJ1-3|NA|NA
CASSWTDSGNTIYF
TGTGCCAGCAGTTGGACAGACTCTGGAAACACCATATATTTT
>TRBV6-4|TRBJ1-2|TRBD1|NA
CASSSTGNYGYTF
TGTGCCAGCAGTTCGACAGGGAACTATGGCTACACCTTC
>TRBV5-1|TRBJ2-7|TRBD1|few
CASSLNYRDRGSEQYF
TGCGCCAGCAGCTTGAATTACCGGGACAGGGGGTCCGAGCAGTACTTC
>TRBV6-6|TRBJ1-3|NA|NA
CASSYGRGSGNTIYF
TGTGCCAGCAGTTACGGTCGGGGGTCTGGAAACACCATATATTTT
>TRBV6-4|TRBJ1-5|TRBD1|NA
CASRQTGVSNQPQHF
TGTGCCAGCAGACAGACAGGGGTTAGCAATCAGCCCCAGCATTTT
>TRBV4-1|TRBJ2-5|TRBD2|NA
CASSPGLAGVYETQYF
TGCGCCAGCAGCCCAGGACTAGCGGGAGTCTATGAGACCCAGTACTTC
>TRBV5-1|TRBJ2-7|TRBD2|NA
CASSLASSGREGASQYF
TGCGCCAGCAGCTTGGCTTCTAGCGGGAGAGAGGGAGCGTCGCAGTACTTC
>TRBV10-3|TRBJ2-7|TRBD1|NA
CAISPGQGTYEQYF
TGTGCCATCAGTCCGGGACAGGGTACGTACGAGCAGTACTTC
>TRBV19|TRBJ1-5|TRBD1|NA
CASGTGLNQPQHF
TGTGCCAGCGGGACAGGGCTCAATCAGCCCCAGCATTTT
>TRBV7-8|TRBJ1-1|NA|once
CASSLAMIAPGEAFF
TGTGCCAGCAGCTTAGCAATGATTGCCCCAGGAGAAGCTTTCTTT
>TRBV10-3|TRBJ2-1|NA|NA
CAISGNSNDEQFF
TGTGCCATCAGTGGAAACAGCAACGATGAGCAGTTCTTC
>TRBV27|TRBJ2-7|TRBD2|NA
CASSLAGTSGSYEQYF
TGTGCCAGCAGTTTGGCCGGGACTAGCGGGTCCTACGAGCAGTACTTC
>TRBV11-3|TRBJ2-2|NA|NA
CASSPGLPNTGELFF
TGTGCCAGCAGCCCGGGACTTCCGAACACCGGGGAGCTGTTTTTT
>TRBV19|TRBJ2-3|TRBD2|NA
CASRERGGTDTQYF
TGTGCCAGTAGGGAGCGGGGAGGCACAGATACGCAGTATTTT
>TRBV6-5|TRBJ1-1|NA|NA
CASSLQDRNTEAFF
TGTGCCAGCAGTTTACAGGATCGGAACACTGAAGCTTTCTTT
>TRBV7-2|TRBJ2-3|NA|NA
CASQVGRGADTQYF
TGTGCCAGCCAGGTAGGCAGGGGCGCAGATACGCAGTATTTT
>TRBV5-1|TRBJ2-7|TRBD2|NA
CASSFPGLERGYAAYEQYF
TGCGCCAGCAGCTTCCCGGGACTAGAAAGAGGTTATGCCGCCTACGAGCAGTACTTC
>TRBV12-3/TRBV12-4|TRBJ1-6|NA|few
CASSMTVFSPLHF
TGTGCCAGCAGTATGACAGTGTTTTCACCCCTCCACTTT
>TRBV12-3/TRBV12-4|TRBJ2-7|TRBD1|NA
CASSERQGRAQYF
TGTGCCAGCAGTGAACGACAGGGCAGGGCGCAGTACTTC
>TRBV19|TRBJ1-4|NA|NA
CASSTRGDPREKLFF
TGTGCCAGTAGTACCCGCGGGGACCCCAGGGAAAAACTGTTTTTT
>TRBV2|TRBJ1-1|TRBD1|NA
CASSRQGSLNTEAFF
TGTGCCAGCTCGAGACAGGGGTCTTTGAACACTGAAGCTTTCTTT
>TRBV27|TRBJ2-7|NA|few
CASSLELGYEQYF
TGTGCCAGCAGTTTAGAACTCGGCTACGAGCAGTACTTC
>TRBV7-2|TRBJ2-7|TRBD2|NA
CASSFQPGLAGQYF
TGTGCCAGCAGCTTCCAACCGGGACTAGCCGGGCAGTACTTC
>TRBV7-6|TRBJ2-2|TRBD1|NA
CASSLGTGGSTGELFF
TGTGCCAGCAGCTTGGGGACAGGGGGTAGCACCGGGGAGCTGTTTTTT